The source of this T cell receptor (beta chain) is a study of OX40 agonist ivuxolimab in advanced cancers. Using immunoSEQ multiplex PCR, the repertoire was profiled, and TCRdb retains in-frame clones only, with some absent. The repertoire consists of about 77,000 clones, with roughly 84% occurring once and the leading ten covering about 5.9%. This CDR3 spans 16 amino acids. The V gene lost 5 bases and the J gene lost 0 bases, with 16 bases spanning the gap. Germline V gene sequence: CDR1 LNHDA, CDR2 SQIVND (reference sequence). The rearrangement uses TRBV19 and TRBJ2-5, with D unresolved. The source material was CD4+ or CD8+ T cells sorted from blood, sampled in a trial of the OX40 agonist ivuxolimab. This receptor was identified in an adult with an advanced solid tumor such as melanoma, head and neck, liver or kidney cancer. The CDR3 is CASSEGWESYQETQYF. CDR3 coding DNA: TGTGCCAGTAGTGAAGGGTGGGAATCGTACCAAGAGACCCAGTACTTC.